The next 26 T cell receptor beta chains were all read from a single sample in a study of blood T cell repertoires in COVID-19. Some clones are missing from TCRdb's copy, which holds only in-frame ones; the method was immunoSEQ multiplex PCR. This sample carries 150,000 to 200,000 clones, approximately 88% of them seen once, and the ten largest clones take about 7%. Sequenced material: peripheral blood. Receptors originate from a woman in her 40s with COVID-19, enrolled during active disease.

The chain links TRBV5-1 to TRBJ2-1; 9 nucleotides match TRBD1. The germline CDR1 and CDR2 sequences are SGHRS and YFSETQ. V shed 4 bases, J shed 10 bases, and the junction held 0 bases outside the gene matches. This CDR3 region has 11 residues. The CDR3 DNA reads TGCGCCAGCAGCGGGACAGGGGAGCAGTTCTTC. Its protein is CASSGTGEQFF.

CDR3 protein: CASSLQGSTQETQYF. CDR3 DNA sequence: TGTGCCAGCAGCTTGCAGGGAAGCACTCAGGAGACCCAGTACTTC. J is TRBJ2-5 and V is TRBV7-2; tentative D call: TRBD1 (5 bases). In germline, CDR1 is SGHTA, CDR2 FQGNSA. This CDR3 has 15 amino acids. Trimming took 3 bases from V and 5 from J, leaving 16 bases between them.

The chain has TRBV4-2 and TRBJ2-3; TRBD1 aligns across 8 bases. The germline CDR1 and CDR2 sequences are LGHNA and YNFKEQ. Unmatched junction bases numbered 8, after V lost 3 bases and J lost 0 bases. The CDR3 length is 17 residues. CDR3 DNA: TGTGCCAGCAGCCAGACGTCAGGGGGCTTTAGCACAGATACGCAGTATTTT. This gives the protein CASSQTSGGFSTDTQYF.

This clone showed up just a few times. V gene TRBV19 combines with J gene TRBJ1-5; D perhaps matches TRBD1 (6 bases). The CDR3 sequence is 15 residues long. Germline CDR1 is LNHDA and CDR2 is SQIVND (reference sequence). Trimming shortened V by 6 bases and J by 1 base, and 13 bases separated the two germline ends. The CDR3 sequence: CASRVGGASNQPQHF. For the CDR3, the DNA is TGTGCCAGTAGGGTGGGGGGGGCGAGCAATCAGCCCCAGCATTTT.

The chain is built from TRBV27 and TRBJ2-7, with TRBD2 as a possible D gene (5 bases). The CDR3 consists of 13 residues. Trimming cost V 3 bases and J 5 bases, with 11 bases left between them. Germline assignment: CDR1 MNHEY and CDR2 SMNVEV (reference sequence). CDR3 loop: CASSFSGINEQYF. DNA of the CDR3: TGTGCCAGCAGTTTTTCGGGGATAAACGAGCAGTACTTC.

The chain employs TRBV27 and TRBJ1-2, with D unclear. This CDR3 is built from 14 residues. Germline CDR1 MNHEY, CDR2 SMNVEV (reference sequence). Trimming removed 0 bases at V and 6 bases at J, with 11 bases between. Written as DNA, the CDR3 is TGTGCCAGCAGTTTATCGAGGCTCCCGAATGGCTACACCTTC. This gives the protein CASSLSRLPNGYTF.

The gene calls are TRBV5-8 and TRBJ1-2, with no clear D. Trimming stripped 4 bases from V and 7 bases from J, with 11 bases between. The CDR3 sequence is 12 residues long. Germline V gene data show CDR1 as SGHTS and CDR2 as YDEGEE. The CDR3 DNA follows: TGTGCCAGCAGCCCCCAGGTGGGTGGCTACACCTTC. The encoded protein is CASSPQVGGYTF.

The gene calls are TRBV7-9 and TRBJ2-5; weak D call: TRBD2 (7 bases). With 5 bases removed from V and 3 bases from J, the gap between germline ends came to 13 bases. This CDR3 comprises 14 residues. The germline V gene encodes CDR1 SEHNR and CDR2 FQNEAQ (reference sequence). The CDR3 loop is CASSPGGGEETQYF. Written as DNA, the CDR3 is TGTGCCAGCAGCCCTGGGGGGGGCGAAGAGACCCAGTACTTC. The full variable domain, with the rest looked up from reference TRBV7-9 and TRBJ2-5, is DTGVSQNPRHKITKRGQNVTFRCDPISEHNRLYWYRQTLGQGPEFLTYFQNEAQLEKSRLLSDRFSAERPKGSFSTLEIQRTEQGDSAMYLCASSPGGGEETQYFGPGTRLLVL.

The chain links TRBV7-9 to TRBJ2-7, with 9 bases identical to TRBD2. The CDR3 sequence is 12 residues long. V trimming: 5 bases; J trimming: 5 bases; junction bases outside the gene matches: 1. Looked up from germline, CDR1 is SEHNR and CDR2 is FQNEAQ (reference sequence). CDR3 bases: TGTGCCAGCAGCCGACTAGCGGACGAGCAGTACTTC. It specifies CASSRLADEQYF. The entire variable domain, with the rest obtained from reference TRBV7-9 and TRBJ2-7, is as follows: DTGVSQNPRHKITKRGQNVTFRCDPISEHNRLYWYRQTLGQGPEFLTYFQNEAQLEKSRLLSDRFSAERPKGSFSTLEIQRTEQGDSAMYLCASSRLADEQYFGPGTRLTVT.

J is TRBJ2-3 and V is TRBV6-5, with 11 bases lining up with TRBD2. V shed 0 bases, J shed 4 bases, and the junction held 3 bases outside the gene matches. The CDR3 is 16 amino acids. Germline CDR1 is MNHEY and CDR2 is SVGAGI. CDR3 nucleotides: TGTGCCAGCAGTTACTCTAGCGGGGGGGTGGCAGATACGCAGTATTTT. Its translation is CASSYSSGGVADTQYF.

This sequence joins TRBV18 and TRBJ1-1; D is undetermined. Germline lookup yields CDR1 KGHSH and CDR2 LQKENI. Trimming shortened V by 2 bases and J by 3 bases, and 13 bases separated the two germline ends. The CDR3 covers 15 residues. CDR3 DNA sequence: TGTGCCAGCTCACCAGCTTCGGGGAGGTACACTGAAGCTTTCTTT. It yields the protein CASSPASGRYTEAFF.

The chain couples TRBV3-1 (or the pseudogene TRBV3-2) to TRBJ1-2, with TRBD1 identical over 7 bases. This CDR3 contains 15 residues. Germline CDR1 is LGHDT and CDR2 is YNNKEL (reference sequence). After removal of 1 base from V and 2 bases from J, the junction contained 4 bases not matched to a gene. CDR3 DNA: TGTGCCAGCAGCCAAGGACAGGGTCTGAACTATGGCTACACCTTC. Translated: CASSQGQGLNYGYTF.

The chain combines TRBV7-2 with TRBJ2-1, with 8 positions matching TRBD2. Germline trimming cut 2 bases from V and 9 bases from J; bases unmatched to any gene: 12. This CDR3 is built from 16 residues. CDR1 and CDR2 (germline): SGHTA, FQGNSA. CDR3 sequence reads: CASSLNGRAGGGEQFF. Here the CDR3 DNA reads TGTGCCAGCAGCTTAAACGGTAGGGCGGGGGGCGGTGAGCAGTTCTTC.

The J gene is TRBJ2-4, the V gene TRBV27; 8 bases map to TRBD2. The J segment lost 3 bases and the V segment lost 0 bases, leaving 10 bases of the junction unmatched. CDR3 size: 18 residues. The germline V gene encodes CDR1 MNHEY and CDR2 SMNVEV (reference sequence). CDR3 residues: CASSLSITGGWGKNIQYF. CDR3 coding DNA: TGTGCCAGCAGTTTATCGATAACGGGGGGGTGGGGCAAAAACATTCAGTACTTC.

Comments on this clone: Distinct nucleotide sequences in the sample also encode this CDR3. This chain connects TRBV5-1 to TRBJ2-7; tentatively, D is TRBD1 (5 bases). CDR1 is SGHRS, CDR2 YFSETQ, per germline. Trimming pared 0 bases from V and 5 bases from J, leaving 9 bases between. The CDR3 totals 13 residues. The CDR3 sequence is CASSLGQGNEQYF. For the CDR3, the DNA is TGCGCCAGCAGCTTGGGGCAGGGAAACGAGCAGTACTTC.

This chain links TRBV7-9 with TRBJ1-1; the D gene is possibly TRBD1 (5 bases). The ends were cut back, 2 bases at V and 3 bases at J, with 10 bases in the middle. The CDR3 runs to 14 residues. Looked up from germline, CDR1 is SEHNR and CDR2 is FQNEAQ (reference sequence). DNA for the CDR3: TGTGCCAGCAGCTTACCGGGGGTGTACACTGAAGCTTTCTTT. Translating it yields CASSLPGVYTEAFF.

The chain has TRBV7-9 and TRBJ2-7, with 7 nucleotides matching TRBD2. The CDR3 totals 14 residues. V was pared by 3 bases and J by 2 bases, with 4 bases of the junction left unmatched. Germline CDR1 SEHNR, CDR2 FQNEAQ (reference sequence). Here the CDR3 DNA reads TGTGCCAGCAGCTTTAGCCTAGCGGCCTACGAGCAGTACTTC. It translates to CASSFSLAAYEQYF.

V usage is TRBV5-1 and J usage is TRBJ1-2, with a possible D match to TRBD1 (5 bases). CDR1 and CDR2 from the germline V gene are SGHRS and YFSETQ. CDR3 size: 12 residues. The germline V and J ends were trimmed by 7 bases and 4 bases, with 11 bases remaining between them. The CDR3 DNA is TGCGCCAGCGGACTGGGGGGCTATGGCTACACCTTC. The encoded protein is CASGLGGYGYTF.

V usage is TRBV14 and J usage is TRBJ1-1, with D maybe TRBD1 (6 bases). The CDR3 runs 13 residues. From germline, CDR1 is SGHDN and CDR2 FVKESK. Trimming left V 4 bases short and J 7 bases short, with 13 bases between. This CDR3 reads CASSPFWGLEAFF. CDR3 coding DNA: TGTGCCAGCAGCCCATTCTGGGGGCTTGAAGCTTTCTTT. The full variable domain, its missing parts supplied by reference TRBV14 and TRBJ1-1, is EAGVTQFPSHSVIEKGQTVTLRCDPISGHDNLYWYRRVMGKEIKFLLHFVKESKQDESGMPNNRFLAERTGGTYSTLKVQPAELEDSGVYFCASSPFWGLEAFFGQGTRLTVV.

This rearrangement joins TRBV2 to TRBJ2-2; D is perhaps TRBD2 (6 bases). Per germline, CDR1 SNHLY and CDR2 FYNNEI. The CDR3 is 15 amino acids. V lost 6 bases and J 2 bases, leaving 13 bases between the germline ends. CDR3 sequence: CASRREAINTGELFF. CDR3 in DNA: TGTGCCAGCAGAAGGGAGGCAATCAACACCGGGGAGCTGTTTTTT.

The chain has TRBV18 and TRBJ2-3, with TRBD1 matching 9 bases. The CDR3 is 15 amino acids. CDR1 is KGHSH and CDR2 is LQKENI in the germline V gene. Trimming removed 4 bases from V and 3 bases from J; junction bases left unmatched: 5. The CDR3 DNA is TGTGCCAGCTCACTAACAGGGGGCAAGACAGATACGCAGTATTTT. It translates to CASSLTGGKTDTQYF.

This chain joins TRBV12-5 and TRBJ2-1, with D possibly matching TRBD2 (6 bases). V was cut by 5 bases and J by 0 bases, with 14 bases left in between. Germline-derived CDR1 and CDR2 are LGHNT and FRNRAP. The CDR3 runs 16 residues. The CDR3 region has the DNA TGTGCTAGTGGTCCAGCCTTCGGGAGCTCCTACAATGAGCAGTTCTTC. Protein sequence: CASGPAFGSSYNEQFF.

J is TRBJ2-7 and V is TRBV14; 8 bases match TRBD2. The trim removed 0 bases at V and 4 bases at J, leaving 5 bases unmatched. Germline CDR1 and CDR2: SGHDN and FVKESK. The CDR3 is made up of 15 amino acids. CDR3 residues: CASSQEVEREYEQYF. The CDR3 region has the DNA TGTGCCAGCAGCCAAGAAGTTGAGCGGGAGTACGAGCAGTACTTC.

The J gene is TRBJ2-3, the V gene TRBV10-2; D gene uncertain. CDR1 is WSHSY, CDR2 SAAADI, per germline. This CDR3 has 12 residues. Trimming stripped 3 bases from V and 2 bases from J, with 3 bases between. CDR3 region: CASSDLTDTQYF. CDR3 DNA: TGCGCCAGCAGTGACCTCACAGATACGCAGTATTTT.

The chain recombines TRBV7-9 with TRBJ2-1; 9 positions match TRBD2. V lost 4 bases and J lost 0; bases outside the gene matches: 4. The CDR3 runs 16 residues. Germline CDR1 reads SEHNR; CDR2 reads FQNEAQ (reference sequence). The CDR3 bases are TGTGCCAGCAGCTCTCTAGCGGGACTCTCCTACAATGAGCAGTTCTTC. Protein sequence: CASSSLAGLSYNEQFF.

This sequence joins TRBV4-1 and TRBJ2-3; TRBD2 is a possible D gene (6 bases). Trimming took off 1 base at V and 0 bases at J, with 14 bases between the two ends. The germline V gene encodes CDR1 MGHRA and CDR2 YSYEKL. The CDR3 contains 17 residues. CDR3 DNA: TGCGCCAGCAGCCAAGGGGTAGCGGCCGCTAGCACAGATACGCAGTATTTT. It yields the protein CASSQGVAAASTDTQYF.